This paragraph covers one T cell receptor beta chain sequence. In the original processing: Nucleated cell counts were estimated from reference gene primer amplification. Generated by immunoSEQ multiplex PCR, the TCRdb table keeps only in-frame clones and is missing some. That table furnishes V, J and clone size, whereas the DNA furnished D and trimming. This sample yields fewer than 90,000 clones, of which 76% are seen a single time; about 15% belongs to the top ten. The data were obtained in a study of blood T cell repertoires in COVID-19. Study-wide context: Material from acute and convalescent COVID-19 was sourced from the United States, Italy and Spain. Nucleic acid was either cDNA or gDNA, and it came from T cells, B-cell-depleted T cells, or PBMCs.

This CDR3 region has 14 residues. V gave up 0 bases and J gave up 7 bases; unmatched junction bases: 5. Per the germline V gene, CDR1 is SGHRS and CDR2 is YFSETQ. The chain has TRBV5-1 and TRBJ2-3, with TRBD2 matching 7 bases. The source material was peripheral blood. This sequence originates from a man between 60 and 75 years old with COVID-19, enrolled during active disease. CDR3 in amino acids: CASSLVLADNTQYF. In DNA, the CDR3 is TGCGCCAGCAGCTTGGTGCTAGCGGACAATACGCAGTATTTT.